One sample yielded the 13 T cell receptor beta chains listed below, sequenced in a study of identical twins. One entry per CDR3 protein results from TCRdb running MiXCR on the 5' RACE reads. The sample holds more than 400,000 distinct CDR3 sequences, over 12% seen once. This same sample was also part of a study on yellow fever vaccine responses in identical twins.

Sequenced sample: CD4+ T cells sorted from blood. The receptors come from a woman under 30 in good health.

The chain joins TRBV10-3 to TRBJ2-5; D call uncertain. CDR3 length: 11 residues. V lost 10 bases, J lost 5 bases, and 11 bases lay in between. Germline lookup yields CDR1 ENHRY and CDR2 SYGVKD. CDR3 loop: CATALGETQYF. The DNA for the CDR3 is TGTGCCACGGCCTTGGGGGAGACCCAGTACTTC.

The chain's CDR3 is CASSMTPDSSYNEQFF. As DNA, the CDR3 is TGTGCCAGCAGTATGACCCCGGACAGCTCCTACAATGAGCAGTTCTTC. V and J are TRBV28 and TRBJ2-1; the D gene is possibly TRBD1 (6 bases). The CDR3 length is 16 residues. V lost 5 bases to trimming and J lost 0 bases, with 14 bases between them. Germline V gives CDR1 MDHEN, CDR2 SYDVKM. Together with reference TRBV28 and TRBJ2-1, the CDR3 gives the full variable domain: DVKVTQSSRYLVKRTGEKVFLECVQDMDHENMFWYRQDPGLGLRLIYFSYDVKMKEKGDIPEGYSVSREKKERFSLILESASTNQTSMYLCASSMTPDSSYNEQFFGPGTRLTVL.

The CDR3 bases are TGCGCCAGCAGCCAAGAGGGGCAGGGGCAAAATCAGCCCCAGCATTTT. Translating it yields CASSQEGQGQNQPQHF. This chain uses TRBV4-1 with TRBJ1-5, with a weak D call TRBD1 (6 bases). V was clipped by 0 bases and J by 4 bases, with 13 bases between them. This CDR3 has 16 amino acids. Germline V gene lookup returns CDR1 MGHRA and CDR2 YSYEKL.

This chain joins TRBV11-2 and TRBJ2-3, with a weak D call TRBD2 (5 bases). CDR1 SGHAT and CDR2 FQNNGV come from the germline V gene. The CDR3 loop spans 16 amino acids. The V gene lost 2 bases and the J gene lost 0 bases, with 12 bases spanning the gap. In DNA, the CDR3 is TGTGCCAGCAGCTTATTTGAGGGCGCGAGCACAGATACGCAGTATTTT. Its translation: CASSLFEGASTDTQYF.

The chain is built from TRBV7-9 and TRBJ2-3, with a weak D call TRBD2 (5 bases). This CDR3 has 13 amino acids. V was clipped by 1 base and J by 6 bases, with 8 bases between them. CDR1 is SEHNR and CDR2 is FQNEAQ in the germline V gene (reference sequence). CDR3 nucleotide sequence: TGTGCCAGCAGCTTAGATACGGGGGATACGCAGTATTTT. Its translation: CASSLDTGDTQYF. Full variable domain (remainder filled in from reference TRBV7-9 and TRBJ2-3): DTGVSQNPRHKITKRGQNVTFRCDPISEHNRLYWYRQTLGQGPEFLTYFQNEAQLEKSRLLSDRFSAERPKGSFSTLEIQRTEQGDSAMYLCASSLDTGDTQYFGPGTRLTVL.

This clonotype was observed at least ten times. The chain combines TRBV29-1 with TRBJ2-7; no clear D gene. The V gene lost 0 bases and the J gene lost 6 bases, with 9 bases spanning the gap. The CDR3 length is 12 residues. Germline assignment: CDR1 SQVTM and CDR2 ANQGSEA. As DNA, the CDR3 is TGCAGCGTTGAAGACCGAACGGGCGAGCAGTACGTC. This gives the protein CSVEDRTGEQYV.

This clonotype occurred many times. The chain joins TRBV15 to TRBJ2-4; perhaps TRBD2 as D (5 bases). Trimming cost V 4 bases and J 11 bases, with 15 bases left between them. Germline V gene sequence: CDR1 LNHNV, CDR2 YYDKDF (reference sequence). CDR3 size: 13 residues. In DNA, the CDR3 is TGTGCCACCAGCACCGCTAGCCCTATCGTTCAGTACTTC. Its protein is CATSTASPIVQYF.

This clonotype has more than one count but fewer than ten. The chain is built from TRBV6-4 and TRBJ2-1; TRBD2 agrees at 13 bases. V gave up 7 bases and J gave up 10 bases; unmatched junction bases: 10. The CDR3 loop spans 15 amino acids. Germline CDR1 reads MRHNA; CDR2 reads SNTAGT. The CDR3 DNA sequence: TGTGCCAGCAAATCCGGGACTAGCGGGGTAGGGGAGCAGTTCTTC. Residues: CASKSGTSGVGEQFF.

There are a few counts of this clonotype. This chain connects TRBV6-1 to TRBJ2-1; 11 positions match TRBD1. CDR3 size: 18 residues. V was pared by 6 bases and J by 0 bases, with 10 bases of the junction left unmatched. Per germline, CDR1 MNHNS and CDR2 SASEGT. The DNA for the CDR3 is TGTGCCAGCAGACTGGGGACAGGGGGTTCTAGCTCCTACAATGAGCAGTTCTTC. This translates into CASRLGTGGSSSYNEQFF.

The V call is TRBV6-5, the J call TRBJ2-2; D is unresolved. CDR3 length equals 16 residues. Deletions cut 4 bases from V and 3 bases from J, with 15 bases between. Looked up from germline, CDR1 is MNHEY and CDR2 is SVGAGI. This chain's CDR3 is CASSSGPVRDTGELFF. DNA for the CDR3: TGTGCCAGCAGTTCTGGACCTGTAAGGGACACCGGGGAGCTGTTTTTT.

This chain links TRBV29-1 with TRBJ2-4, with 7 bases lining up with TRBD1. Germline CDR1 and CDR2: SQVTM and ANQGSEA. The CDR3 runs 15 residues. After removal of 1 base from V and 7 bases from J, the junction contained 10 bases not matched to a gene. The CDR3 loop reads CSVEGPGQRRNIQYF. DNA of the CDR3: TGCAGCGTTGAAGGACCGGGACAGCGTAGGAACATTCAGTACTTC.

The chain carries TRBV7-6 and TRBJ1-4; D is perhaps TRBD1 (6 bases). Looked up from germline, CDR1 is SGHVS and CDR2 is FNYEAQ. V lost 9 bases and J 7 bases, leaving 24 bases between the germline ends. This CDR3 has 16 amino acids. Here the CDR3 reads CASSTGLGGNREKLFF. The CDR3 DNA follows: TGTGCCAGTAGTACAGGGCTGGGGGGGAACCGTGAAAAACTGTTTTTT.

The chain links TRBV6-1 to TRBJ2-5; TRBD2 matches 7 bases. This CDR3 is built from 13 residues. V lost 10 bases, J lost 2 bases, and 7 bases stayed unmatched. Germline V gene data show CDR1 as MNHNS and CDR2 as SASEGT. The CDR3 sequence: CATKRGPQETQYF. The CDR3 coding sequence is TGTGCCACCAAGCGGGGACCTCAAGAGACCCAGTACTTC.